The rows below give T cell receptor beta chains drawn from one sample of a study of T cell repertoires in cytomegalovirus infection. TCRdb redid the calling of the reads with MiXCR, one entry per CDR3 protein. The data contain 150,000 to 200,000 distinct CDR3 sequences, about a tenth of them seen just once; the ten biggest clones take up about 4.6%. Source material: PBMCs. These receptors all stem from a human donor in good health (CMV status not recorded). Some clones in this sample may be carry-over from other donors' samples. Both conserved end residues are part of each CDR3. The order of the fields is V gene, clone size, J gene, CDR3 protein. Rows give clone size only sometimes, using once, few, many, or a class for an expanded clone.

TRBV5-6,NA,TRBJ1-1,CASSDTGTGTKAFF
TRBV7-2,many,TRBJ2-5,CASSLRGQKETQYF
TRBV6-6,many,TRBJ2-7,CASSYTPNGTAYEQYF
TRBV7-2,many,TRBJ2-3,CASSSQGKGSTDTQYF
TRBV15,few,TRBJ1-5,CATSRSGTRDNQPQHF
TRBV29-1,few,TRBJ2-1,CSGDPGLAGANEQFF
TRBV7-2,many,TRBJ2-3,CASSPLRTDTQYF
TRBV5-6,NA,TRBJ1-1,CASSAEKGTANTEAFF
TRBV7-2,few,TRBJ1-3,CASSPGIGLGNTIYF
TRBV6-5,many,TRBJ1-5,CASRSQEGRNQPQHF
TRBV5-6,few,TRBJ2-2,CASSFVTRTGELFF
TRBV6-1,few,TRBJ1-5,CASSFSTGSDQPQHF
TRBV7-3,many,TRBJ2-5,CASSLFPTSGTTQETQYF
TRBV18,many,TRBJ1-1,CASSPSGLGTEAFF
TRBV10-3,many,TRBJ1-5,CATQANSNQPQHF
TRBV20-1,few,TRBJ1-5,CSAGIISPGNQPQHF
TRBV6-2/TRBV6-3,many,TRBJ2-7,CASSYSSREGSSYEQYF
TRBV7-8,many,TRBJ2-7,CASSSRDSVNEQYF
TRBV4-2,many,TRBJ1-2,CASSQDLRGDYGYTF
TRBV5-1,many,TRBJ1-5,CASSLTGVVNQPQHF
TRBV6-2/TRBV6-3,many,TRBJ2-3,CASSLSTSGGTDTQYF
TRBV7-8,many,TRBJ1-5,CASSLTDRGYSNQPQHF
TRBV29-1,many,TRBJ2-7,CSVELGTKEQYF
TRBV28,many,TRBJ1-2,CASSFHGRTSYGYTF
TRBV5-1,NA,TRBJ1-1,CASSGYYMNTEAFF
TRBV20-1,many,TRBJ1-4,CSASRFDRFATNEKLFF
TRBV7-2,many,TRBJ1-2,CASTSGGLLPPNYGYTF
TRBV11-2,many,TRBJ2-1,CASRETSGRAGANEQFF
TRBV29-1,many,TRBJ1-2,CSVVAHYHGGYGYTF
TRBV27,NA,TRBJ1-1,CASSPLAGLEAFF
TRBV20-1,NA,TRBJ2-7,CSARDGRTSDSYEQYF
TRBV7-2,many,TRBJ1-4,CASSLGPGTGLGEKLFF
TRBV6-6,many,TRBJ1-1,CASSLWDRGNTEAFF
TRBV6-1,NA,TRBJ1-1,CASGFGSTEAFF
TRBV7-2,many,TRBJ1-6,CASSPQGGANNSPLHF
TRBV24-1,few,TRBJ2-3,CATSGLAGTQDTQYF
TRBV2,many,TRBJ2-3,CASSEASGGGFNTQYF
TRBV4-3,many,TRBJ1-4,CASSQTTGSGLFF
TRBV28,many,TRBJ2-3,CASSLSSSGSWIDTQYF
TRBV15,few,TRBJ2-1,CATGQSSSYNEQFF
TRBV18,NA,TRBJ1-2,CASSPLDVGGLYGYTF
TRBV2,NA,TRBJ1-6,CASSILGQGTNSPLHF
TRBV4-3,NA,TRBJ2-6,CASSPRYREVSGANVLTF
TRBV30,NA,TRBJ1-1,CAWRTGNTEAFF
TRBV28,few,TRBJ2-7,CASSRLAGVKYEQYF